This T cell receptor beta chain was recovered during a study of shared clonotypes between healthy human individuals. The assay used deep level. Source study methods: Junction-only immunoSEQ sequences carried no quality scores, so filtering differed. Profiled with immunoSEQ multiplex PCR; TCRdb holds only in-frame clones, not every one. Clone size and the V and J calls come from that table; the DNA yielded D and trimming. The sample holds some 2 million clones; over 85% are singletons and the top ten take 0.95% to 1.5%. CD45RO-negative, CCR7-selected cells formed the naive CD8 fraction, which excluded terminally differentiated effector memory CD45RA+ cells. Sequencing used naive CD8+ T cells sorted from blood. The receptor was derived from a man younger than 30 in good health.

CDR3 loop: CASSLAGGGHEQYF. DNA for the CDR3: TGCGCCAGCAGCTTGGCCGGGGGAGGCCACGAGCAGTACTTC. The V call is TRBV5-1, the J call TRBJ2-7, with D perhaps matching TRBD2 (6 bases). In germline, CDR1 is SGHRS, CDR2 YFSETQ. V gave up 0 bases and J gave up 5 bases, with 12 bases separating them. This CDR3 contains 14 residues.